A single count supports the clone carrying this T cell receptor (beta chain). As yet, its antigen is unknown. PCR used 60 Vbeta primers and 13 Jbeta primers. Assay used: immunoSEQ multiplex PCR; TCRdb lists only in-frame clones, some missing. The repertoire holds roughly 180,000 clones, with about 80% as singletons. The sample belongs to a study of cytomegalovirus exposure and HLA in healthy donors. Study summary: Among about 179 million T cells, an earlier analysis found 120 million or so unique TCR beta sequences.

Findings and caveats of the study: Rarity held for most TCR sequences, but there were some public TCRs that occurred in many donors. A later analysis showed HLA-associated TCR beta chains outstripping equally common others in clonal expansion.

The CDR3 sequence is 13 residues long. CDR1 is MDHEN and CDR2 is SYDVKM in the germline V gene. V was clipped by 5 bases and J by 4 bases, with 9 bases between them. Unrecorded immune exposures were likely, despite nominal health at sampling. V is TRBV28 and J is TRBJ2-4; TRBD1 is a possible D gene (6 bases). This TCR was sampled from a woman aged 55-69 years in good health and CMV-seropositive. The material sequenced was PBMCs. The CDR3 sequence: CASSPGQKNIQYF. The CDR3 DNA follows: TGTGCCAGCAGTCCCGGACAGAAAAACATTCAGTACTTC.